This TCR beta chain was recorded in a study of cytomegalovirus exposure and HLA in healthy donors. About the study: Earlier, 90 million to 140 million unique TCR beta sequences were recovered from around 180 million T cells by an analysis. Tens of millions of unique TCRs, all from HLA-typed donors, were included in an early release of the data.

Study results and limitations: Productive rates of about 87% or about 30% were seen for most TCR beta V segments in an earlier analysis.

Primers: 60 Vbeta forward and 13 Jbeta reverse. Only in-frame clones appear in the TCRdb table, and some are missing; sequencing was by immunoSEQ multiplex PCR. The sample has roughly 51,000 clones, and its top ten clones hold more than 2%. About this clone itself: Its antigen is still unknown.

Germline values: CDR1 SGHAT, CDR2 FQNNGV. The CDR3 consists of 14 residues. V dropped 3 bases and J dropped 4; count of bases not matched to a gene: 3. The clonotype comes from a woman in her thirties or forties in good health and CMV-seronegative. The source material was PBMCs. The V gene is TRBV11-2, the J gene TRBJ2-3, with 8 bases lining up with TRBD2. The CDR3 region has the DNA TGTGCCAGCAGCTTCAGCGGGAGTCCAGATACGCAGTATTTT. Its protein product is CASSFSGSPDTQYF.